The TCR beta chain under discussion was sequenced for a study of cytomegalovirus exposure and HLA in healthy donors. Regarding the study as a whole: It was reported in a later analysis that an Asian-associated ancestry cluster showed fewer N-insertions than the roughly 660-donor mean.

Details on this clone: Its antigen is unidentified.

The study ran its PCR with 60 Vbeta and 13 Jbeta primers. Sequencing used immunoSEQ multiplex PCR; TCRdb keeps in-frame clones, though not all of them. This listing includes tens of thousands of clones. V gave up 8 bases and J gave up 2 bases, with 9 bases separating them. The CDR3 length is 12 residues. Germline V gene data show CDR1 as WSHSY and CDR2 as SAAADI. J is TRBJ1-2 and V is TRBV10-2, with no clear D. The sample consisted of PBMCs. This receptor was identified in a woman aged 55 to 70 in good health and CMV-seronegative. Written as DNA, the CDR3 is TGCGCCAGCTCAACACGAAACTATGGCTACACCTTC. This encodes CASSTRNYGYTF.